The clone carrying this T cell receptor (beta chain) came up once. What it binds is unknown. V lost 2 bases to trimming and J lost 0 bases, with 22 bases between them. The length of the CDR3 is 20 residues. The germline gives CDR1 MDHEN, CDR2 SYDVKM. These data originate in a study of T-cell reconstitution after alpha-beta-depleted transplantation in children. Regarding the study as a whole: Roughly two months post-transplant, alpha-beta T cells reportedly originated from several hundred graft clones that had expanded.

Preparation of the TCRbeta library used unique molecular identifiers. Using its own MiXCR run on the PCR reads, TCRdb lists one record per CDR3 protein. The sample lists 210,000 or so distinct CDR3 sequences, 11% occurring once. The source is a child less than two years old with acute myeloid leukemia, due to receive a stem cell transplant. J is TRBJ1-4 and V is TRBV28; D not certain. This material consisted of PBMCs, taken before TCRalphabeta/CD19-depleted stem cell transplant. CDR3 residues: CASSLLFEGFGKTTNEKLFF. The CDR3 DNA reads TGTGCCAGCAGTTTACTCTTTGAAGGGTTTGGGAAAACAACTAATGAAAAACTGTTTTTT.